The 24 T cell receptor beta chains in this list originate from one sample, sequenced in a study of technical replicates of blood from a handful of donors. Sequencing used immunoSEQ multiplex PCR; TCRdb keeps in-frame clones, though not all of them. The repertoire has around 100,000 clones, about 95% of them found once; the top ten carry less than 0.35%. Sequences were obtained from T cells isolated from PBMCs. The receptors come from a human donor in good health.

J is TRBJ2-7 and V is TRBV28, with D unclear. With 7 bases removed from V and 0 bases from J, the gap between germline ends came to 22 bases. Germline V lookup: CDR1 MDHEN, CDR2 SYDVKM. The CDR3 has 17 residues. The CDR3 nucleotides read TGTGCCAGCAACCCGACCCCCGATCGGGTTCACTCCTACGAGCAGTACTTC. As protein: CASNPTPDRVHSYEQYF. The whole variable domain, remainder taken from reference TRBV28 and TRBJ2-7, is DVKVTQSSRYLVKRTGEKVFLECVQDMDHENMFWYRQDPGLGLRLIYFSYDVKMKEKGDIPEGYSVSREKKERFSLILESASTNQTSMYLCASNPTPDRVHSYEQYFGPGTRLTVT.

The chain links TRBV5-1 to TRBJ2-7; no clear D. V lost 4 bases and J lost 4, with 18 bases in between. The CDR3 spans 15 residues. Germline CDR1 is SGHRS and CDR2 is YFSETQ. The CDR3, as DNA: TGCGCCAGCAGCGCCGACTCCAACCGAAAGTACGAGCAGTACTTC. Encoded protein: CASSADSNRKYEQYF.

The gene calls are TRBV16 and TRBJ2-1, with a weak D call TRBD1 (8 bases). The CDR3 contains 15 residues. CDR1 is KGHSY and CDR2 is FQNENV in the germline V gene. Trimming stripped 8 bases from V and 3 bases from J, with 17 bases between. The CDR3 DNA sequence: TGTGCCAGCCGACAGGGGAGGGGGCTCTACAATGAGCAGTTCTTC. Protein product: CASRQGRGLYNEQFF. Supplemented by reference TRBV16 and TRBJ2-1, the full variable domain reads GEEVAQTPKHLVRGEGQKAKLYCAPIKGHSYVFWYQQVLKNEFKFLISFQNENVFDETGMPKERFSAKCLPNSPCSLEIQATKLEDSAVYFCASRQGRGLYNEQFFGPGTRLTVL.

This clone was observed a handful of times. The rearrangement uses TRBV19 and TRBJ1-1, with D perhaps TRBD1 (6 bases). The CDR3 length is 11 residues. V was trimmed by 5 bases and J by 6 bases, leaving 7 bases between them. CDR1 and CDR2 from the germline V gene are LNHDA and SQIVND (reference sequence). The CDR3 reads CASSYRAEAFF. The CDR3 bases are TGTGCCAGTAGTTACAGGGCTGAAGCTTTCTTT.

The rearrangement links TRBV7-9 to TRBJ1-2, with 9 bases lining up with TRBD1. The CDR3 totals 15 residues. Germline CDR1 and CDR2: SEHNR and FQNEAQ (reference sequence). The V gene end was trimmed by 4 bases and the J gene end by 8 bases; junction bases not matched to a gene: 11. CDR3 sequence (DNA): TGTGCCAGCAGCTACGGGGACAGGGCGGATATCGGCTACACCTTC. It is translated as CASSYGDRADIGYTF.

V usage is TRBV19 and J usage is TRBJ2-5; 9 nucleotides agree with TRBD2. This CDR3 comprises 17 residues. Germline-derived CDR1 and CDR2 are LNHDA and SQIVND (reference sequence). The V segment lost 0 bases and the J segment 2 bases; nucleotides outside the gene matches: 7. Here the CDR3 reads CASSIDGGRAGQETQYF. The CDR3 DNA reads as TGTGCCAGTAGTATAGATGGCGGGAGGGCCGGACAAGAGACCCAGTACTTC.

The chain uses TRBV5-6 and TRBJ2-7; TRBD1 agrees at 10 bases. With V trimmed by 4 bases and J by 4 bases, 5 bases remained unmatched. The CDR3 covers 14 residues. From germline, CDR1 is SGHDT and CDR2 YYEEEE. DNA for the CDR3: TGTGCCAGCAGCGCCGACAGGGGGCGATACGAGCAGTACTTC. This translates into CASSADRGRYEQYF.

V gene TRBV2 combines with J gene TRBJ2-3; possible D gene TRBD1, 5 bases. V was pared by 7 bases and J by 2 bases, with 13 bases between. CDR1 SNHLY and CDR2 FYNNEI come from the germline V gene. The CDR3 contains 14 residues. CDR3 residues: CASKRGEVTDTQYF. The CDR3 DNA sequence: TGTGCCAGCAAAAGGGGCGAGGTCACAGATACGCAGTATTTT.

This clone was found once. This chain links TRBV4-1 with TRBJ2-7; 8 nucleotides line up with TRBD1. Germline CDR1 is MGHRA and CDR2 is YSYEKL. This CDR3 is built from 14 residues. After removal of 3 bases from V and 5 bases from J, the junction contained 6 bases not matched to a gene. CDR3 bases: TGCGCCAGCAGCCAGATGGACAGGGCCCACGAGCAGTACTTC. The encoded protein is CASSQMDRAHEQYF.

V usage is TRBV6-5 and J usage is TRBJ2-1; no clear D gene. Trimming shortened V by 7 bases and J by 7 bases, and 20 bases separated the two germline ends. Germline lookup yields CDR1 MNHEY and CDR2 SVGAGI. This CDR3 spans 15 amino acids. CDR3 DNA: TGTGCCAGCACCTACTCGAGGCTTCCCCTGAATGAGCAGTTCTTC. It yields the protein CASTYSRLPLNEQFF.

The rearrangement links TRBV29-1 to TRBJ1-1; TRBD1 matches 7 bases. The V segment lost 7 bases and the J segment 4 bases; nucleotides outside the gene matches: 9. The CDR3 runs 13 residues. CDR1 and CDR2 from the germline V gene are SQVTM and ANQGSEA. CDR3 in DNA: TGCAGCGCAGGACAGGCGCTGGGCACTGAAGCTTTCTTT. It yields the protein CSAGQALGTEAFF. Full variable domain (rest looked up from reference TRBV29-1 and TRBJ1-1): SAVISQKPSRDICQRGTSLTIQCQVDSQVTMMFWYRQQPGQSLTLIATANQGSEATYESGFVIDKFPISRPNLTFSTLTVSNMSPEDSSIYLCSAGQALGTEAFFGQGTRLTVV.

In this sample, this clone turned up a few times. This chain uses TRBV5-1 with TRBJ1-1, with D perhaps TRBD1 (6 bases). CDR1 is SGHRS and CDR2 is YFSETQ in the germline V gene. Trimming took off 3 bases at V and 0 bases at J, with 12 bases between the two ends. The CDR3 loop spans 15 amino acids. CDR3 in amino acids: CASSSPTGLNTEAFF. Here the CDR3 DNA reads TGCGCCAGCAGCTCTCCGACAGGTTTGAACACTGAAGCTTTCTTT.

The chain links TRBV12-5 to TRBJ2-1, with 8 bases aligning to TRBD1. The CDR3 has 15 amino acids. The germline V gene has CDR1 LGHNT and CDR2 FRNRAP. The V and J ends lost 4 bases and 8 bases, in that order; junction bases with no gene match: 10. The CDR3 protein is CASGYPTGVRDEQFF. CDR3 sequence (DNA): TGTGCTAGTGGTTACCCGACAGGGGTAAGGGATGAGCAGTTCTTC.

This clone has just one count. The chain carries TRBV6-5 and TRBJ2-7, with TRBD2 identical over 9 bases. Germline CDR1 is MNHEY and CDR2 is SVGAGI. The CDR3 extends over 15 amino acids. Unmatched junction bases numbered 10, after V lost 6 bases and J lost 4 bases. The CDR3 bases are TGTGCCAGCAGCCTCGGGGGGACTAGCACTTACGAGCAGTACTTC. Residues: CASSLGGTSTYEQYF.

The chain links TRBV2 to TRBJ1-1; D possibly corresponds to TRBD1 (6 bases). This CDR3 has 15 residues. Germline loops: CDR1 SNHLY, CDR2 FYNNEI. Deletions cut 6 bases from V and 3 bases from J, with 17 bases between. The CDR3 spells CASSLGRGEYTEAFF. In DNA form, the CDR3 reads TGTGCCAGCAGCCTAGGGAGGGGGGAGTACACTGAAGCTTTCTTT.

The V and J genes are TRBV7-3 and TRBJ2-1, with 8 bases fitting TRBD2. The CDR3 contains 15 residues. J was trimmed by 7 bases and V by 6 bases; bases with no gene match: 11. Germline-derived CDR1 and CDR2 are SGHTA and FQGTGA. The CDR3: CASRFYSGSSNEQFF. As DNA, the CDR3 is TGTGCCAGCAGGTTCTACAGCGGGAGTTCAAATGAGCAGTTCTTC.

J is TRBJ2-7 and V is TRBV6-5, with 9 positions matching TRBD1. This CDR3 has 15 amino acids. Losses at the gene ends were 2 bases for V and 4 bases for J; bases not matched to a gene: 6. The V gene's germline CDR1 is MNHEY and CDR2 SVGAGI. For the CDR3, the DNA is TGTGCCAGCAGTTACGGGACAGGGTGGGGGTACGAGCAGTACTTC. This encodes CASSYGTGWGYEQYF.

As DNA, the CDR3 is TGTGCCAGCAGCGTAGGACAGGAAGGGAATCAGCCCCAGCATTTT. Translation gives CASSVGQEGNQPQHF. The V call is TRBV9, the J call TRBJ1-5; possible D gene TRBD1, 6 bases. The CDR3 runs 15 residues. V was pared by 0 bases and J by 4 bases, with 11 bases between. Germline V gives CDR1 SGDLS, CDR2 YYNGEE.

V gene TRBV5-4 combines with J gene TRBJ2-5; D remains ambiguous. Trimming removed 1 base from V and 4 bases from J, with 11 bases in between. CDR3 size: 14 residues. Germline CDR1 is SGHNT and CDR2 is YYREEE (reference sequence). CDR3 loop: CASSLRSSGETQYF. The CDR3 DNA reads TGTGCCAGCAGCTTGAGGTCTTCGGGAGAGACCCAGTACTTC. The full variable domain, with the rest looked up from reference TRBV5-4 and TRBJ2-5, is ETGVTQSPTHLIKTRGQQVTLRCSSQSGHNTVSWYQQALGQGPQFIFQYYREEENGRGNFPPRFSGLQFPNYSSELNVNALELDDSALYLCASSLRSSGETQYFGPGTRLLVL.

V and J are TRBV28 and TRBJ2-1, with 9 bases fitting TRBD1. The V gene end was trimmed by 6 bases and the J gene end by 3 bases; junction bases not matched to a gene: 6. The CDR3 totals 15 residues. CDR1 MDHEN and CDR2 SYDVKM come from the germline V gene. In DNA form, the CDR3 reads TGTGCCAGCAGCGGACAGGGGCAAGTCTACAATGAGCAGTTCTTC. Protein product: CASSGQGQVYNEQFF.

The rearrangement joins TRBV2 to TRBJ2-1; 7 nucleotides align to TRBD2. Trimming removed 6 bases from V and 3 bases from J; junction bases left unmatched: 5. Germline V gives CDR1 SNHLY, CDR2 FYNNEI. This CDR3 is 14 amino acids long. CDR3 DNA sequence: TGTGCCAGCAGGTTTCTAGCGGACTACAATGAGCAGTTCTTC. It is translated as CASRFLADYNEQFF. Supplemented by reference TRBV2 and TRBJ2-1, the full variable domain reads EPEVTQTPSHQVTQMGQEVILRCVPISNHLYFYWYRQILGQKVEFLVSFYNNEISEKSEIFDDQFSVERPDGSNFTLKIRSTKLEDSAMYFCASRFLADYNEQFFGPGTRLTVL.

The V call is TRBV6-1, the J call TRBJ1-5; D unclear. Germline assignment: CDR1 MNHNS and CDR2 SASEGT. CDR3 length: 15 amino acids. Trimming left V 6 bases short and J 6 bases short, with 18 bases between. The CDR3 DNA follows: TGTGCCAGCAGGTGGGAGGGTGAAGTAGGTCAGCCCCAGCATTTT. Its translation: CASRWEGEVGQPQHF.

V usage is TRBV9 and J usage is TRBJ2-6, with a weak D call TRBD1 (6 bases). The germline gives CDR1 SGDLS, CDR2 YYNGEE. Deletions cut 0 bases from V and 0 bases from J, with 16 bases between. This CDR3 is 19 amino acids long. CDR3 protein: CASSVAGGEIRSGANVLTF. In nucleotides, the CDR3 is TGTGCCAGCAGCGTAGCTGGGGGCGAGATCCGCTCTGGGGCCAACGTCCTGACTTTC.

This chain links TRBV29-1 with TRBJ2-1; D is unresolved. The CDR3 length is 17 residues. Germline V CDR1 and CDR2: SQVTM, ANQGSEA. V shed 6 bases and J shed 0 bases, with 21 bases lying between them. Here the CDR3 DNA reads TGCAGCGTCCCAGACCCACCCCAGGCCAGCTCCTACAATGAGCAGTTCTTC. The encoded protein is CSVPDPPQASSYNEQFF.